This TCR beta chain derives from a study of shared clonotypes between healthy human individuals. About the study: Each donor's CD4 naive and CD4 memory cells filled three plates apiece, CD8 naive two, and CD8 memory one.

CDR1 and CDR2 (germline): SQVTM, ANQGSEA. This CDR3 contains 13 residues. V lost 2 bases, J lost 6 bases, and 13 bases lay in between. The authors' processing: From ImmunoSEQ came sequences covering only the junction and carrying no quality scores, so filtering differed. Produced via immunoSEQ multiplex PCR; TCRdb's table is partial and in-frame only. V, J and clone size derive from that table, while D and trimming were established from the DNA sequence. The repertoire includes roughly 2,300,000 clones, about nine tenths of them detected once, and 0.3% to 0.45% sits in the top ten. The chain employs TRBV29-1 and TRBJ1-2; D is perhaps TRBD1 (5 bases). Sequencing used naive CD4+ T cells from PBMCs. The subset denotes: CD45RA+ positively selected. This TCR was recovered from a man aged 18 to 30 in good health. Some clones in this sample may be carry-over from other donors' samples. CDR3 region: CSVEPGLGDGYTF. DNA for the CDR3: TGCAGCGTTGAACCAGGGCTAGGTGATGGCTACACCTTC.